Each of the 11 T cell receptor beta chains below was sequenced from the same sample in a study of T-cell reconstitution after alpha-beta-depleted transplantation in children (dated by TCRdb to between 2015 and 2016). The library was obtained by PCR. TCRdb names Illumina HiSeq 2500 as the instrument used. TCR library preparation used molecular barcoding, with unique molecular identifiers applied to normalize quantification of the TCRbeta repertoire. TCRdb reprocessing: public reads trimmed at Q25 with fastp, clones called with MiXCR, in-frame beta chains kept. Every entry covers one CDR3 protein and lists the most common genes and DNA from its rows. The sample table contains 100,000 or so distinct CDR3 sequences; only one count was recorded for around 5.9% of them. Of the sample, about 6% is held by the ten largest clones. The sample's time point label is to be understood as: day 60 (about 2 months) after transplantation. The sample's treatment or condition label, decoded: allogeneic hematopoietic cell transplantation with graft depleted of TCRalphabeta T cells and CD19 B cells.

The source material was PBMCs, mostly from graft donor cells, sampled 60 days after TCRalphabeta/CD19-depleted stem cell transplant. Source of these receptors: a female patient younger than 10 who had a stem cell transplant for Fanconi anemia, so the T cells may come from the graft donor.

This clonotype was detected only a few times. This chain connects TRBV28 to TRBJ1-6, with D maybe TRBD1 (5 bases). The CDR3 loop spans 14 amino acids. V lost 2 bases, J lost 10 bases, and 12 bases lay in between. The germline gives CDR1 MDHEN, CDR2 SYDVKM. Written as DNA, the CDR3 is TGTGCCAGCAGTTTACGGGGGGGAAGATCACCCCTCCACTTT. This sequence encodes CASSLRGGRSPLHF.

This clonotype has only a few counts. The gene calls are TRBV5-1 and TRBJ1-1; D is undetermined. The CDR3 length is 14 residues. V lost 4 bases, J lost 5 bases, and 15 bases lay in between. Germline values: CDR1 SGHRS, CDR2 YFSETQ. CDR3 DNA: TGCGCCAGCAGCCCGCGACCTGGGAGGACTGAAGCTTTCTTT. Translation: CASSPRPGRTEAFF.

This clonotype was seen many times. V usage is TRBV19 and J usage is TRBJ1-2; the D is unclear. Deletions cut 8 bases from V and 8 bases from J, with 9 bases between. In germline, CDR1 is LNHDA, CDR2 SQIVND (reference sequence). The CDR3 covers 10 residues. The CDR3 here is CASRGSGYTF. The CDR3 bases are TGTGCCAGTCGAGGGAGCGGCTACACCTTC.

This clonotype appeared many times. CDR3 sequence: CSVGRGSGELFF. CDR3 DNA: TGCAGCGTTGGCCGGGGATCCGGGGAGCTGTTTTTT. The chain employs TRBV29-1 and TRBJ2-2; maybe TRBD2 (5 bases). The ends were cut back, 4 bases at V and 6 bases at J, with 9 bases in the middle. The CDR3 is 12 residues long. Germline assignment: CDR1 SQVTM and CDR2 ANQGSEA.

This clonotype has more than one count but fewer than ten. This chain joins TRBV20-1 and TRBJ1-1; 7 bases map to TRBD1. Looked up from germline, CDR1 is DFQATT and CDR2 is SNEGSKA (reference sequence). The CDR3 extends over 12 amino acids. V lost 3 bases, J lost 4 bases, and 2 bases stayed unmatched. The CDR3 region has the DNA TGCAGTGCTAGGTGGACAGGCACTGAAGCTTTCTTT. Residues: CSARWTGTEAFF.

This clonotype has only a few counts. V usage is TRBV7-4 and J usage is TRBJ2-1, with 11 positions matching TRBD2. After removal of 7 bases from V and 3 bases from J, the junction contained 14 bases not matched to a gene. This CDR3 is built from 18 residues. Germline loops: CDR1 SGHVT, CDR2 SQSDAQ. Here the CDR3 DNA reads TGTGCCAGCACCACCACGGGAACTAGCGGGGGACACTACAATGAGCAGTTCTTC. It encodes CASTTTGTSGGHYNEQFF. Filled out from reference TRBV7-4 and TRBJ2-1, the complete variable domain reads GAGVSQSPRYKVAKRGRDVALRCDSISGHVTLYWYRQTLGQGSEVLTYSQSDAQRDKSGRPSGRFSAERPERSVSTLKIQRTEQGDSAVYLCASTTTGTSGGHYNEQFFGPGTRLTVL.

This clonotype was detected ten times or more. This chain joins TRBV6-6 and TRBJ2-5; D is uncertain. Germline V gene data show CDR1 as MNHNY and CDR2 as SVGAGI (reference sequence). This CDR3 has 13 amino acids. Trimming took 2 bases from V and 4 from J, leaving 8 bases between them. The CDR3 region has the DNA TGTGCCAGCAGTTACGGGCTAAGAGAGACCCAGTACTTC. Its translation is CASSYGLRETQYF.

This clonotype was detected only a few times. The V gene is TRBV4-1, the J gene TRBJ2-2; D is ambiguous. V was clipped by 4 bases and J by 8 bases, with 14 bases between them. The CDR3 length is 14 residues. Germline V gene lookup returns CDR1 MGHRA and CDR2 YSYEKL. In nucleotides, the CDR3 is TGCGCCAGCAGCCCGCGTTTCGGTAATGGGGAGCTGTTTTTT. Amino acid sequence: CASSPRFGNGELFF.

This clonotype was seen at least ten times. This chain connects TRBV12-3 or TRBV12-4 to TRBJ2-2, with 10 bases fitting TRBD2. V lost 4 bases and J lost 4; bases outside the gene matches: 3. There are 15 residues in the CDR3. DNA for the CDR3: TGTGCCAGCAGTTCTAGCGGGGGTTTCACCGGGGAGCTGTTTTTT. This gives the protein CASSSSGGFTGELFF.

This clonotype was seen only a few times. V and J are TRBV12-3 or TRBV12-4 and TRBJ1-5; possibly TRBD1 for D (5 bases). V lost 5 bases to trimming and J lost 6 bases, with 20 bases between them. The CDR3 sequence is 16 residues long. The CDR3 region is CASSRAGGLRGQPQHF. The CDR3 DNA sequence: TGTGCCAGCAGTCGCGCGGGAGGGCTTAGGGGTCAGCCCCAGCATTTT.

The sample holds a few counts of this clonotype. J is TRBJ2-2 and V is TRBV2; 10 positions agree with TRBD1. This CDR3 has 14 residues. Germline CDR1 reads SNHLY; CDR2 reads FYNNEI. Trimming cost V 8 bases and J 3 bases; bases outside gene matches: 3. The CDR3 DNA sequence: TGTGCCAGCGACAGGGGGCGCGACACCGGGGAGCTGTTTTTT. Translation: CASDRGRDTGELFF.